These 29 T cell receptor beta chains were sequenced from one sample in a study of blood T cell repertoires in COVID-19. Assay used: immunoSEQ multiplex PCR; TCRdb lists only in-frame clones, some missing. The data show some 190,000 clones, 70% to 90% seen once. Sequenced material: peripheral blood. These receptor sequences come from a person aged 70 to 85 with COVID-19, enrolled during active disease.

J is TRBJ1-5 and V is TRBV28; 10 bases agree with TRBD1. Germline V gene data show CDR1 as MDHEN and CDR2 as SYDVKM. V was clipped by 5 bases and J by 6 bases; unmatched bases: 16. The length of the CDR3 is 18 residues. CDR3 residues: CASSRRDRGLGCRQPQHF. The DNA for the CDR3 is TGTGCCAGCAGTCGTCGGGACAGGGGCTTGGGATGTCGTCAGCCCCAGCATTTT.

The DNA for the CDR3 is TGTGCCACCAGCAGAGCTAGCGGGGGTCCCCTGGGGTACAATGAGCAGTTCTTC. Protein sequence: CATSRASGGPLGYNEQFF. V gene TRBV15 combines with J gene TRBJ2-1, with 10 bases matching TRBD2. J gave up 4 bases and V 1 base, and 10 bases lay outside the gene matches. Germline V CDR1 and CDR2: LNHNV, YYDKDF (reference sequence). The CDR3 consists of 18 residues.

The chain combines TRBV5-1 with TRBJ1-3; no reliable D call. V was clipped by 0 bases and J by 0 bases, with 7 bases between them. This CDR3 spans 15 amino acids. Germline values: CDR1 SGHRS, CDR2 YFSETQ. CDR3 nucleotide sequence: TGCGCCAGCAGCTTGGAGGACTTCTCTGGAAACACCATATATTTT. Its translation is CASSLEDFSGNTIYF.

J is TRBJ2-1 and V is TRBV27; 13 bases are a match to TRBD2. Unmatched junction bases numbered 9, after V lost 6 bases and J lost 4 bases. Germline V gene lookup returns CDR1 MNHEY and CDR2 SMNVEV (reference sequence). The CDR3 extends over 17 amino acids. CDR3 loop: CASSPGGGLAGYNEQFF. Written as DNA, the CDR3 is TGTGCCAGCAGCCCCGGGGGGGGACTAGCGGGGTACAATGAGCAGTTCTTC.

This clone was observed a handful of times. The chain has TRBV28 and TRBJ1-1; no definite D call. The CDR3 is 15 residues long. Germline-derived CDR1 and CDR2 are MDHEN and SYDVKM. The V end lost 0 bases, the J end lost 8 bases, and 16 bases lay between the germline ends. CDR3 sequence (DNA): TGTGCCAGCAGTTTATGGGCGGGGAATTTGGGGGAAGCTTTCTTT. It specifies CASSLWAGNLGEAFF.

V and J are TRBV6-2 or TRBV6-3 and TRBJ1-4; 9 bases match TRBD1. This CDR3 contains 18 residues. CDR1 and CDR2 from the germline V gene are MNHEY and SVGEGT. With V trimmed by 5 bases and J by 2 bases, 12 bases remained unmatched. CDR3 protein: CASSHPGQGRRTNEKLFF. The CDR3 bases are TGTGCCAGCAGTCATCCGGGACAGGGAAGAAGGACTAATGAAAAACTGTTTTTT.

The gene calls are TRBV13 and TRBJ2-1; possible D gene TRBD2, 5 bases. Germline CDR1 PRHDT, CDR2 FYEKMQ (reference sequence). Trimming removed 3 bases at V and 8 bases at J, with 8 bases between. The CDR3 loop spans 12 amino acids. The CDR3 here is CASSLEEYEQFF. DNA for the CDR3: TGTGCCAGCAGCTTGGAGGAATATGAGCAGTTCTTC.

The J gene is TRBJ1-6, the V gene TRBV4-3; no reliable D call. V lost 1 base and J 9 bases, leaving 10 bases between the germline ends. The CDR3 length is 14 residues. In germline, CDR1 is LGHNA, CDR2 YSLEER. The CDR3 is CASSQVHSRSPLHF. CDR3 sequence (DNA): TGCGCCAGCAGCCAAGTTCACAGTCGTTCACCCCTCCACTTT.

The rearrangement links TRBV4-1 to TRBJ2-5; 11 bases are a match to TRBD2. Germline CDR1 is MGHRA and CDR2 is YSYEKL. J lost 1 base, V lost 1 base, and 5 bases had no gene match. The CDR3 contains 17 residues. The CDR3 region is CASSQGVGTSGQETQYF. CDR3 coding DNA: TGCGCCAGCAGCCAAGGAGTAGGGACTAGCGGCCAAGAGACCCAGTACTTC.

This clone was counted once. The V gene is TRBV28, the J gene TRBJ2-6; the match to TRBD1 covers 9 bases. The CDR3 loop spans 16 amino acids. Germline loops: CDR1 MDHEN, CDR2 SYDVKM. V was pared by 8 bases and J by 0 bases, with 5 bases of the junction left unmatched. The CDR3 nucleotides read TGTGCCAGCCGACAGGGGGGGACCTCTGGGGCCAACGTCCTGACTTTC. As protein: CASRQGGTSGANVLTF.

The V and J genes are TRBV19 and TRBJ2-7; 12 bases line up with TRBD1. The CDR3 sequence is 15 residues long. Trimming cost V 3 bases and J 3 bases; bases outside gene matches: 3. Germline V gene sequence: CDR1 LNHDA, CDR2 SQIVND (reference sequence). The CDR3 DNA follows: TGTGCCAGTAGTATCGGGACAGGGGGCTTCTACGAGCAGTACTTC. Protein sequence: CASSIGTGGFYEQYF.

In this sample, this clone turned up a few times. The sample holds other DNA sequences that translate to the same CDR3. The gene calls are TRBV11-2 and TRBJ2-7, with D tentatively TRBD1 (6 bases). V lost 4 bases, J lost 0 bases, and 13 bases lay in between. Germline V lookup: CDR1 SGHAT, CDR2 FQNNGV. The CDR3 totals 15 residues. The CDR3 DNA reads as TGTGCCAGCAGCTGGGTGACAGGTTTCTCCTACGAGCAGTACTTC. This translates into CASSWVTGFSYEQYF.

V usage is TRBV12-3 or TRBV12-4 and J usage is TRBJ1-2; 7 positions match TRBD1. This CDR3 comprises 12 residues. With 5 bases clipped from V and 8 bases from J, the junction kept 5 bases outside the gene matches. CDR3: CASSLSTGGYTF. The CDR3 coding sequence is TGTGCCAGCAGTCTCTCGACAGGGGGCTACACCTTC.

Details on this clone: Other DNA variants within this sample encode the same CDR3. V is TRBV15 and J is TRBJ2-5, with D possibly TRBD2 on 5 matching bases. The germline V gene has CDR1 LNHNV and CDR2 YYDKDF (reference sequence). This CDR3 is 13 amino acids long. V was shortened by 0 bases and J by 5 bases, with 7 bases between the two germline ends. The CDR3: CATSRDPGETQYF. CDR3 DNA sequence: TGTGCCACCAGCAGAGATCCGGGGGAGACCCAGTACTTC.

This chain joins TRBV19 and TRBJ2-7; 9 bases align to TRBD2. The CDR3 contains 12 residues. Germline V CDR1 and CDR2: LNHDA, SQIVND (reference sequence). The V and J ends lost 4 bases and 6 bases, in that order; junction bases with no gene match: 1. CDR3 sequence reads: CASSTSGIEQYF. CDR3 bases: TGTGCCAGTAGTACTAGCGGGATCGAGCAGTACTTC.

The DNA of the CDR3 is TGTGCCAGCAGCGTAGGCTCCAGGGGATTGATTAATGAAAAACTGTTTTTT. Amino acids: CASSVGSRGLINEKLFF. The chain has TRBV9 and TRBJ1-4; TRBD1 is a possible D gene (6 bases). Germline V lookup: CDR1 SGDLS, CDR2 YYNGEE. The CDR3 is 17 residues long. The ends were cut back, 0 bases at V and 4 bases at J, with 16 bases in the middle. Full variable domain (missing parts from reference TRBV9 and TRBJ1-4): DSGVTQTPKHLITATGQRVTLRCSPRSGDLSVYWYQQSLDQGLQFLIQYYNGEERAKGNILERFSAQQFPDLHSELNLSSLELGDSALYFCASSVGSRGLINEKLFFGSGTQLSVL.

The V gene is TRBV6-5, the J gene TRBJ2-7; D not certain. This CDR3 spans 13 amino acids. The V and J ends lost 2 bases and 0 bases respectively, with 5 bases between them. Germline CDR1 reads MNHEY; CDR2 reads SVGAGI. The CDR3 DNA is TGTGCCAGCAGTTACAGACTCTCCTACGAGCAGTACTTC. It translates to CASSYRLSYEQYF.

This clone has a handful of counts. As DNA, the CDR3 is TGTGCCAGTAGCTCCTTCTCCGGGAGCTTGAACACTGAAGCTTTCTTT. This translates into CASSSFSGSLNTEAFF. The chain carries TRBV19 and TRBJ1-1; D is unresolved. Germline V gene sequence: CDR1 LNHDA, CDR2 SQIVND (reference sequence). Trimming pared 6 bases from V and 0 bases from J, leaving 17 bases between. The CDR3 totals 16 residues.

DNA for the CDR3: TGTGCCAGCAGATGGCGCCGGGATCAGCCCCAGCATTTT. Its translation: CASRWRRDQPQHF. The chain has TRBV28 and TRBJ1-5; D remains ambiguous. In germline, CDR1 is MDHEN, CDR2 SYDVKM. CDR3 length: 13 residues. Deletions cut 6 bases from V and 5 bases from J, with 11 bases between. Looking up the rest from reference TRBV28 and TRBJ1-5 gives the full variable domain: DVKVTQSSRYLVKRTGEKVFLECVQDMDHENMFWYRQDPGLGLRLIYFSYDVKMKEKGDIPEGYSVSREKKERFSLILESASTNQTSMYLCASRWRRDQPQHFGDGTRLSIL.

This chain links TRBV7-2 with TRBJ1-4; 9 bases align to TRBD1. V trimming: 5 bases; J trimming: 11 bases; junction bases outside the gene matches: 3. CDR3 length: 12 residues. The germline V gene encodes CDR1 SGHTA and CDR2 FQGNSA. The CDR3 region is CASSVGQGKLFF. CDR3 bases: TGTGCCAGCAGCGTCGGACAGGGGAAACTGTTTTTT.

This clone was found a few times. The chain joins TRBV27 to TRBJ2-1; D remains ambiguous. CDR1 and CDR2 from the germline V gene are MNHEY and SMNVEV (reference sequence). The CDR3 has 12 residues. V was clipped by 4 bases and J by 2 bases, with 3 bases between them. CDR3 nucleotides: TGTGCCAGCAGTTCCACCTACAATGAGCAGTTCTTC. Translating gives CASSSTYNEQFF.

The rearrangement joins TRBV5-1 to TRBJ1-1; 7 positions agree with TRBD1. Germline V gene data show CDR1 as SGHRS and CDR2 as YFSETQ. This CDR3 contains 17 residues. Losses at the gene ends were 4 bases for V and 0 bases for J; bases not matched to a gene: 12. In DNA, the CDR3 is TGCGCCAGCAGCCACCATGGGACAGAACTTATGAACACTGAAGCTTTCTTT. Translating it yields CASSHHGTELMNTEAFF.

The chain uses TRBV5-1 and TRBJ2-1, with TRBD2 identical over 11 bases. Germline V lookup: CDR1 SGHRS, CDR2 YFSETQ. CDR3 length: 18 residues. Losses at the gene ends were 2 bases for V and 4 bases for J; bases not matched to a gene: 11. The CDR3 coding sequence is TGCGCCAGCAGCTTAGGGACAGGGACTAGCGGAGAGTACAATGAGCAGTTCTTC. It codes for CASSLGTGTSGEYNEQFF.

In DNA form, the CDR3 reads TGTGCCAGCAGGGAACTTGACAGGGCTAAGTACAATGAGCAGTTCTTC. It is translated as CASRELDRAKYNEQFF. This sequence joins TRBV28 and TRBJ2-1; 7 bases map to TRBD1. This CDR3 is built from 16 residues. The germline gives CDR1 MDHEN, CDR2 SYDVKM. Trimming removed 6 bases from V and 4 bases from J; junction bases left unmatched: 12.

This sequence joins TRBV30 and TRBJ2-3; 9 bases align to TRBD2. CDR3 size: 15 residues. Looked up from germline, CDR1 is GTSNPN and CDR2 is SVGIG (reference sequence). The J segment lost 3 bases and the V segment lost 1 base, leaving 5 bases of the junction unmatched. In DNA, the CDR3 is TGTGCCTGGAGTGGGGGACTAGCTCTTACAGATACGCAGTATTTT. It yields the protein CAWSGGLALTDTQYF.

The J gene is TRBJ1-1, the V gene TRBV25-1, with D possibly being TRBD1 (5 bases). This CDR3 region has 12 residues. CDR1 is MGHDK and CDR2 is SYGVNS in the germline V gene. V lost 7 bases and J 7 bases, leaving 13 bases between the germline ends. CDR3 sequence reads: CASKDRLFEAFF. In nucleotides, the CDR3 is TGTGCCAGCAAAGACAGACTCTTTGAAGCTTTCTTT.

This clone was seen just once. This chain uses TRBV6-5 with TRBJ2-7, with D maybe TRBD2 (5 bases). Germline-derived CDR1 and CDR2 are MNHEY and SVGAGI. Trimming pared 4 bases from V and 7 bases from J, leaving 17 bases between. The CDR3 covers 14 residues. CDR3 loop: CASSFGPGEGEQYF. CDR3 bases: TGTGCCAGCAGTTTCGGACCTGGCGAGGGTGAGCAGTACTTC.

This clone was detected only a few times. V usage is TRBV7-9 and J usage is TRBJ1-1; D call uncertain. Germline V lookup: CDR1 SEHNR, CDR2 FQNEAQ (reference sequence). V lost 7 bases to trimming and J lost 0 bases, with 15 bases between them. This CDR3 comprises 15 residues. The CDR3 nucleotides read TGTGCCAGCACCGAACAGTTCTTTTTGAACACTGAAGCTTTCTTT. Amino acids: CASTEQFFLNTEAFF.

This clone was detected only once. The rearrangement links TRBV5-4 to TRBJ2-5, with D possibly being TRBD1 (6 bases). V lost 1 base and J 4 bases, leaving 14 bases between the germline ends. The CDR3 sequence is 15 residues long. Germline lookup yields CDR1 SGHNT and CDR2 YYREEE (reference sequence). The CDR3 is CASSLRRVQGETQYF. The CDR3 region has the DNA TGTGCCAGCAGCTTGCGTAGGGTACAGGGAGAGACCCAGTACTTC.